This TCR beta chain was documented in a study of blood T cell repertoires in COVID-19. At the level of the study: Acute and convalescent COVID-19 specimens originated in the United States, Italy and Spain.

Per germline, CDR1 SEHNR and CDR2 FQNEAQ (reference sequence). V lost 5 bases, J lost 7 bases, and 15 bases lay in between. This CDR3 has 15 residues. Repertoires were generated with immunoSEQ multiplex PCR, while TCRdb's copy carries only in-frame clones and drops some. The sample records a few hundred thousand clones, 80% to 90% being singletons. Participants were aged roughly 18 to 90 years, lived in around 25 US areas, and enrolled virtually. Sequenced sample: PBMCs or T cells enriched from blood (not recorded which). The TCR sequence derives from a man younger than 45 who had recovered from COVID-19. This chain joins TRBV7-9 and TRBJ1-6; no firm D call. CDR3 in amino acids: CASSPVTSGNSPLHF. In DNA, the CDR3 is TGTGCCAGCAGCCCCGTAACCTCGGGGAATTCACCCCTCCACTTT.